Judged by abundance, the clone carrying this T cell receptor beta chain is medium-sized. Its antigen is currently unknown. This sample was taken from a study of metastatic and nonmetastatic thyroid tumors. Study-wide context: Across blood and tumor or nodule tissue, repertoires from malignant and benign thyroid patients were compared with one another. General study findings and limits: The reported finding was significantly higher TCR beta diversity in malignant thyroid tumors relative to benign nodules, in blood and tumor.

Original handling: In papillary thyroid cancer, a distant-metastasis classifier was built using CDR3 differences across clinicopathological groups. TCRdb re-analyzed the PCR reads through MiXCR. These V and J calls derive from TCRdb rather than the authors' analysis. The table records about 16,000 clones, around 13% of them present only once. Thyroid surgery was performed in patients who had received no treatment beforehand. The junction had 4 bases not matched to a gene; V was cut back by 1 base and J by 7 bases. The CDR3 is 14 amino acids. From germline, CDR1 is MNHEY and CDR2 SVGAGI. The V call is TRBV6-5, the J call TRBJ1-3; 7 positions agree with TRBD1. Sequencing used blood. This TCR derives from a female donor with papillary thyroid cancer or a benign thyroid nodule (not recorded which). Some clones in this sample may be carry-over from other donors' samples. The DNA for the CDR3 is TGTGCCAGCAGTTACTTAGACAGGGAGAACACCATATATTTT. Its translation: CASSYLDRENTIYF.